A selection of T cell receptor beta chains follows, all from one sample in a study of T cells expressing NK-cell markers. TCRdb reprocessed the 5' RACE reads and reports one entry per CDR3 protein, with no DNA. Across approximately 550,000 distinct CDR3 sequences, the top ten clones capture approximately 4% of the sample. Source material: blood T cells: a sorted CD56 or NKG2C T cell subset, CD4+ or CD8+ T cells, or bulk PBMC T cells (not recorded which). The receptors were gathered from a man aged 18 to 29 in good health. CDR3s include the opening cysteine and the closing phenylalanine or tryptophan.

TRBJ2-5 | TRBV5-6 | CASSLYPGTQETQYF
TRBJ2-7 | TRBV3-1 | CASSQEGTWVPYEQYF
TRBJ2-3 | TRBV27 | CASSLKRGQAHPDTQYF
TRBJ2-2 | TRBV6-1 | CASMGLAGSGELFF
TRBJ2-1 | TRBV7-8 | CASRPEWWDGNEQFF
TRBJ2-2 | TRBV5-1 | CASSLATGGTGELFF
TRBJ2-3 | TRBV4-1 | CASSLGKLPDTQYF
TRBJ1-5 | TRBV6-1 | CASSEGTGENQPQHF
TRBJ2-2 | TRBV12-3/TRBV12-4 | CASGSREGINTGELFF
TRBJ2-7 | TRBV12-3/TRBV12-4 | CASSLAGREDEQYF
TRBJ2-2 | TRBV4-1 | CASSQKARLAGVRGELFF
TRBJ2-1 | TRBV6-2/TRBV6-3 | CASSYPGPQFF
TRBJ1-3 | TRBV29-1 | CSAETGAGNTIYF
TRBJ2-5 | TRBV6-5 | CASSYSWGLRERGETQYF
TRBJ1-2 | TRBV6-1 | CASSPTTVYGYTF
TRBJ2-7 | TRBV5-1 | CASSLLGNEQYF
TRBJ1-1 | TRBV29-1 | CSVELLLLGDTEAFF
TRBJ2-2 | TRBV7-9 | CASSYLGLAGAPGELFF
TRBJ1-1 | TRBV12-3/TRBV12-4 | CASSIPAGQSWRAEAFF
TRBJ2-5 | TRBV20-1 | CSARDIQRGFQETQYF
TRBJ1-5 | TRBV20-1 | CSARDAADSNQPQHF
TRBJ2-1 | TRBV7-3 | CASSSHPKSTEQFF